A single sample is the source of the 11 T cell receptor beta chains below, sequenced in a study of vaccination and CD4 T cells after COVID-19. The assay that was used to sequence DNA from cultured CD4+ T cells was the Oncomine TCR Beta short-read assay. Via MiXCR, TCRdb re-called the PCR reads, giving one row per CDR3 protein. The sample holds fewer than 15,000 distinct CDR3 sequences; under 40% are singletons and the top ten take roughly 14%. The treatment here: 10-day PBMC culture with coronavirus spike peptide pools or control peptides (ViraFEST assay). These receptors are not linked to any known antigen. The starting material was CD4+ T cells from blood, cultured in vitro, obtained after SARS-CoV-2 vaccination. The receptors stem from a human donor who had recovered from COVID-19.

This clonotype was observed a few times. The V and J genes are TRBV2 and TRBJ1-2; TRBD1 might be the D (6 bases). The germline gives CDR1 SNHLY, CDR2 FYNNEI. This CDR3 contains 13 residues. Between the trimmed V and J ends, which lost 6 bases and 0 bases, there was a span of 8 bases. Here the CDR3 reads CASRDRANYGYTF. CDR3 sequence (DNA): TGTGCCAGCAGGGACAGAGCTAACTATGGCTACACCTTC.

The chain combines TRBV20-1 with TRBJ2-1; 12 positions agree with TRBD2. Germline V gives CDR1 DFQATT, CDR2 SNEGSKA (reference sequence). V shed 5 bases, J shed 5 bases, and the junction held 7 bases outside the gene matches. The CDR3 length is 15 residues. The chain's CDR3 is CSALRLAGAHNEQFF. The CDR3 DNA reads as TGCAGTGCTCTAAGACTAGCGGGGGCTCACAATGAGCAGTTCTTC.

The chain is built from TRBV23-1 and TRBJ2-6, with D perhaps TRBD1 (6 bases). TRBV23-1 belongs to the ORF category, with a function that is uncertain. The CDR3 totals 17 residues. The germline V and J ends were trimmed by 2 bases and 2 bases, with 13 bases remaining between them. The CDR3 sequence is CASSQPQGIAGANVLTF. The CDR3 DNA is TGCGCCAGCAGTCAACCTCAGGGGATAGCTGGGGCCAACGTCCTGACTTTC.

The rearrangement joins TRBV20-1 to TRBJ2-5; 9 bases are shared with TRBD2. The CDR3 is 15 residues long. J gave up 1 base and V 7 bases, and 10 bases lay outside the gene matches. CDR1 and CDR2 (germline): DFQATT, SNEGSKA (reference sequence). The CDR3 region is CSGRRGGRGQETQYF. In DNA form, the CDR3 reads TGCAGTGGAAGGCGGGGGGGGAGAGGCCAAGAGACCCAGTACTTC.

The chain employs TRBV18 and TRBJ1-6; D unclear. Germline values: CDR1 KGHSH, CDR2 LQKENI. Trimming left V 1 base short and J 2 bases short, with 15 bases between. CDR3 length: 18 amino acids. The DNA for the CDR3 is TGTGCCAGCTCACCACTAAGGCTCGACGGAGCCTATAATTCACCCCTCCACTTT. Protein: CASSPLRLDGAYNSPLHF. The full variable domain, with the rest looked up from reference TRBV18 and TRBJ1-6, is NAGVMQNPRHLVRRRGQEARLRCSPMKGHSHVYWYRQLPEEGLKFMVYLQKENIIDESGMPKERFSAEFPKEGPSILRIQQVVRGDSAAYFCASSPLRLDGAYNSPLHFGNGTRLTVT.

The genes are TRBV20-1 and TRBJ1-2, with 8 bases identical to TRBD1. V shed 3 bases, J shed 6 bases, and the junction held 6 bases outside the gene matches. This CDR3 comprises 13 residues. CDR1 is DFQATT and CDR2 is SNEGSKA in the germline V gene (reference sequence). CDR3 loop: CSARGWTGNGYTF. CDR3 sequence (DNA): TGCAGTGCTAGGGGCTGGACAGGGAATGGCTACACCTTC.

The chain has TRBV6-1 and TRBJ1-5, with D unresolved. From germline, CDR1 is MNHNS and CDR2 SASEGT. The V gene lost 5 bases and the J gene lost 2 bases, with 13 bases spanning the gap. The CDR3 runs 15 residues. Here the CDR3 DNA reads TGTGCCAGCAGTCCCGTTGGTGGTGGCAATCAGCCCCAGCATTTT. Amino acid sequence: CASSPVGGGNQPQHF.

The V gene is TRBV7-6, the J gene TRBJ2-3; possible D gene TRBD2, 6 bases. CDR3 length equals 17 residues. Per germline, CDR1 SGHVS and CDR2 FNYEAQ. V was cut by 6 bases and J by 2 bases, with 21 bases left in between. The CDR3 loop reads CASSTTQRLGSTDTQYF. The CDR3 DNA reads TGTGCCAGCAGTACAACACAAAGACTAGGGTCCACAGATACGCAGTATTTT.

This clonotype turned up a few times. The chain recombines TRBV7-6 with TRBJ2-3; D may be TRBD2 (6 bases). Germline V gene lookup returns CDR1 SGHVS and CDR2 FNYEAQ. The ends were cut back, 3 bases at V and 1 base at J, with 11 bases in the middle. This CDR3 has 15 amino acids. CDR3 sequence (DNA): TGTGCCAGCAGCTTGCTAGCGACCCGCACAGATACGCAGTATTTT. Translating it yields CASSLLATRTDTQYF.

As DNA, the CDR3 is TGTGCCAGTAGTTCAACCGGGACAGGGGAAGGCACTGAAGCTTTCTTT. It yields the protein CASSSTGTGEGTEAFF. The V and J genes are TRBV19 and TRBJ1-1; 10 bases map to TRBD1. Germline CDR1 is LNHDA and CDR2 is SQIVND (reference sequence). CDR3 length: 16 amino acids. Trimming cost V 5 bases and J 4 bases; bases outside gene matches: 10.

This sequence joins TRBV7-2 and TRBJ1-2, with D maybe TRBD1 (6 bases). This CDR3 is built from 14 residues. The germline V gene has CDR1 SGHTA and CDR2 FQGNSA. Trimming shortened V by 1 base and J by 8 bases, and 14 bases separated the two germline ends. The CDR3 reads CASSLGIQGTGYTF. CDR3 nucleotide sequence: TGTGCCAGCAGCTTAGGTATCCAGGGGACGGGCTACACCTTC.